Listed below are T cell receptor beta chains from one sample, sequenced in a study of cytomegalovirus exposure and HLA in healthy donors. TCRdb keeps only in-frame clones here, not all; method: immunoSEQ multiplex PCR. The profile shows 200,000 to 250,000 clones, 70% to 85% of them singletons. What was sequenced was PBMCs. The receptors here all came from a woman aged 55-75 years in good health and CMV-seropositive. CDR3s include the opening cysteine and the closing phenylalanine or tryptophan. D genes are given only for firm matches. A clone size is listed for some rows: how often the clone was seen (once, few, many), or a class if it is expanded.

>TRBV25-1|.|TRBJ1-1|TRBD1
TGTGCCAGCCTCGGGGACAGTTTGTCGGCTTTCTTT
CASLGDSLSAFF
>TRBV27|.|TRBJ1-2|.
TGTGCCAGCAGTTCCCTGACAGGAATAAGGAGGGGCTACACCTTC
CASSSLTGIRRGYTF
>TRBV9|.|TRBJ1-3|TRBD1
TGTGCCAGCAGCGTAGAAGACAGGGAGGACACCATATATTTT
CASSVEDREDTIYF
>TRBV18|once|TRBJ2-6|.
TGTGCCAGCTCACCCCAAAGAGGGGGGGCCAACGTCCTGACTTTC
CASSPQRGGANVLTF
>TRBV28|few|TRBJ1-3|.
TGTGCCAGCACCGCCTATCGGGGAGGAAACACCATATATTTT
CASTAYRGGNTIYF
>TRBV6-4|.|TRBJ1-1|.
TGTGCCAGCAGTTCCCAGGTGAACACTGAAGCTTTCTTT
CASSSQVNTEAFF
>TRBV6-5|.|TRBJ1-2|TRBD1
TGTGCCAGCAGTACCCAGGGGGTCTATGGCTACACCTTC
CASSTQGVYGYTF
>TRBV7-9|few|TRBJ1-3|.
TGTGCCAGCAGCTTAGCCTATCTCGGAAACACCATATATTTT
CASSLAYLGNTIYF
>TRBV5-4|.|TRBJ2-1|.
TGTGCCAGCAGCTTGGGTATCGGGGATGAGCAGTTCTTC
CASSLGIGDEQFF
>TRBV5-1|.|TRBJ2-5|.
TGCGCCAGCAGCTCCCCGGGGAACCAAGAGACCCAGTACTTC
CASSSPGNQETQYF
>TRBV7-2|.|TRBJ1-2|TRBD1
TGTGCCAGCAGCTTAGTGATGGGACAGGGGGGAACAAACTATGGCTACACCTTC
CASSLVMGQGGTNYGYTF
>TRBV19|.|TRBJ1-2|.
TGTGCCAGTAGTGCTCAGGGCCTGCTCCCCTATGGCTACACCTTC
CASSAQGLLPYGYTF
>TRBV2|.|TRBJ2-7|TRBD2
TGTGCCAGCAGTGGACTAGCGGGAGAGTCCTACGAGCAGTACTTC
CASSGLAGESYEQYF
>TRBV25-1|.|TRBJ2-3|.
TGTGCCAGCAGTGATACTTCCCGGGGGGCGGGCACAGATACGCAGTATTTT
CASSDTSRGAGTDTQYF
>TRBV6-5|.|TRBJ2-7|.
TGTGCCAGCCACCGGGACACGAGCTCCTACGAGCAGTACTTC
CASHRDTSSYEQYF
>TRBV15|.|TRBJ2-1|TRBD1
TGTGCCACCAGCCCTCGGACAGGGACCGGTGAGCAGTTCTTC
CATSPRTGTGEQFF
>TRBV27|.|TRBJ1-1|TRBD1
TGTGCCAGCAGTTTGGAAAGAAACAGGGGGTTTACTGAAGCTTTCTTT
CASSLERNRGFTEAFF
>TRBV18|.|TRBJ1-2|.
TGTGCCAGCTCAGAGGACAGCACCTATGGCTACACCTTC
CASSEDSTYGYTF